A selection of T cell receptor beta chains follows, all from one sample in a study of blood T cell repertoires in COVID-19. The table came from immunoSEQ multiplex PCR; TCRdb's copy has only in-frame clones and leaves some out. The data hold around 160,000 clones, with 80% to 85% observed a single time. Sequencing was done on a sample of PBMCs or T cells enriched from blood (not recorded which). The receptors were sampled from a woman in her forties or fifties who had been exposed to COVID-19. Both conserved end residues are part of each CDR3. The D gene is left open where the match is weak. Size values are once, few and many counts, or a class for expanded clones, and some rows have none.

abundance	v_gene	j_gene	d_gene	CDR3nt	CDR3aa
.	TRBV13	TRBJ2-3	TRBD2	TGTGCCAGCAGCACCACGGCGGGACTAGCGGGAGGGTCCCCAAGCACAGATACGCAGTATTTT	CASSTTAGLAGGSPSTDTQYF
few	TRBV7-8	TRBJ2-3	.	TGTGCCAGCAGCTTAGAAGAAGGAGTGAATACGCAGTATTTT	CASSLEEGVNTQYF
.	TRBV6-5	TRBJ1-4	.	TGTGCCAGCAGCCCCACGAGGCCTAATGAAAAACTGTTTTTT	CASSPTRPNEKLFF
.	TRBV19	TRBJ1-3	.	TGTGCCAGTAGTCCGTGGGACTCCCGAAACACCATATATTTT	CASSPWDSRNTIYF
medium-sized	TRBV5-5	TRBJ1-2	.	TGTGCCAGCAGCTTGTGGGGGCGTGTCTATGGCTACACCTTC	CASSLWGRVYGYTF
.	TRBV6-5	TRBJ1-1	.	TGTGCCAGCAGGGTAACAGTGAACACTGAAGCTTTCTTT	CASRVTVNTEAFF
few	TRBV12-3/TRBV12-4	TRBJ1-2	TRBD1	TGTGCCAGCAGTATCTCACAGGGGGGTGGCTACACCTTC	CASSISQGGGYTF
few	TRBV15	TRBJ2-1	TRBD2	TGTGCCACCAGCCCTAGCGGGTCCTCCTACAATGAGCAGTTCTTC	CATSPSGSSYNEQFF
few	TRBV6-4	TRBJ2-2	TRBD1	TGTGCCAGCAGTGCGACAGGGGAGATGGACACCGGGGAGCTGTTTTTT	CASSATGEMDTGELFF
.	TRBV3-1/TRBV3-2	TRBJ2-1	.	TGTGCCAGCAGCCAAGAAGGTGGCGGGGGCCACAATGAGCAGTTCTTC	CASSQEGGGGHNEQFF
.	TRBV7-8	TRBJ1-2	.	TGTGCCAGCAGCCCCTCGGGGGAGATCTATGGCTACACCTTC	CASSPSGEIYGYTF
once	TRBV12-3/TRBV12-4	TRBJ1-2	TRBD1	TGTGCCAGCAGTCCGACAGGGCACGGCTACACCTTC	CASSPTGHGYTF
.	TRBV19	TRBJ1-5	.	TGTGCCAGTAGTATTCAGTTAGGGGTCGGTCAGCCCCAGCATTTT	CASSIQLGVGQPQHF
.	TRBV6-6	TRBJ1-2	TRBD1	TGTGCCAGCAGTACAGGGACAGGGAATGGCTACACCTTC	CASSTGTGNGYTF
.	TRBV7-3	TRBJ2-1	TRBD1	TGTGCCAGCAGCCCCGACAGGGGATCGATCAATGAGCAGTTCTTC	CASSPDRGSINEQFF
.	TRBV9	TRBJ2-7	.	TGTGCCAGCAGCGTAGAGGGGACCTACGAGCAGTACTTC	CASSVEGTYEQYF
.	TRBV14	TRBJ1-4	.	TGTGCCAGCAGCCAAGTGGGGGCCGCCCGTGAAAAACTGTTTTTT	CASSQVGAAREKLFF
few	TRBV7-6	TRBJ1-1	.	TGTGCCAGCAGCATCACAGGGCGCGGCACTGAAGCTTTCTTT	CASSITGRGTEAFF